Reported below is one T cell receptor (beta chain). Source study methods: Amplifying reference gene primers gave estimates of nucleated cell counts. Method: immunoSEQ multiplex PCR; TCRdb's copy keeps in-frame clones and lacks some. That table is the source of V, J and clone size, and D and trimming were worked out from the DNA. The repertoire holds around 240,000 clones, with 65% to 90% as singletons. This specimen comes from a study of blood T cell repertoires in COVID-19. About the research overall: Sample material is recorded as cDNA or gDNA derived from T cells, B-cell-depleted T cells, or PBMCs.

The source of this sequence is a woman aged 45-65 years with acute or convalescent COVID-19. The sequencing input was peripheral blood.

The DNA of the CDR3 is TGTGCCAGCAGCGTATACGGGGGGCAGGGCACAGATACGCAGTATTTT. It codes for CASSVYGGQGTDTQYF. The chain employs TRBV9 and TRBJ2-3, with D perhaps matching TRBD2 (7 bases). Germline CDR1 is SGDLS and CDR2 is YYNGEE. The V and J ends lost 1 base and 1 base respectively, with 13 bases between them. CDR3 length: 16 amino acids.